Sequencing of this T cell receptor beta chain was carried out in a study of shared clonotypes between healthy human individuals. Study-level findings and limits: Naive CD4 clonotypes overlapped across several donors at about 5%.

A note on this clone: The antigen remains undetermined.

V was shortened by 5 bases and J by 7 bases, with 11 bases between the two germline ends. Germline CDR1 and CDR2: MDHEN and SYDVKM. The CDR3 runs 13 residues. Clones were read by immunoSEQ multiplex PCR, and TCRdb kept only the in-frame ones, dropping some. This table has around 990,000 clones, about 72% appearing once. V gene TRBV28 combines with J gene TRBJ1-4; D remains ambiguous. This clonotype was sampled from a man between 18 and 35 years old in good health. Some clones in this sample may be carry-over from other donors' samples. Specimen: memory CD4+ T cells from PBMCs. Subset in this sample: CD45RA-negative fraction. In DNA form, the CDR3 reads TGTGCCAGCAGTCAACTCGAGGTTGAAAAACTGTTTTTT. It codes for CASSQLEVEKLFF.